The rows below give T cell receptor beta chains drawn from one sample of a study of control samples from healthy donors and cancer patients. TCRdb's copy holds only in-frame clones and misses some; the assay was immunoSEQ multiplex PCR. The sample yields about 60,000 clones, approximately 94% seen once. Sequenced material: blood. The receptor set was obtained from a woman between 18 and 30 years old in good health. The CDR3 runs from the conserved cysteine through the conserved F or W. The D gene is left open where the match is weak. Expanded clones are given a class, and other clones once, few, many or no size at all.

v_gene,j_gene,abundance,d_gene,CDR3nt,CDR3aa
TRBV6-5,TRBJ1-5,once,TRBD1,TGTGCCAGCAGTAGGACAGGAAATCAGCCCCAGCATTTT,CASSRTGNQPQHF
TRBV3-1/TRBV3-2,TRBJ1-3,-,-,TGTGCCAGCAGCCACGGGGGGAAACCTGGAAACACCATATATTTT,CASSHGGKPGNTIYF
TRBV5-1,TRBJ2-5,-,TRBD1,TGCGCCAGCAGCGCGACAGGGACAGAGACCCAGTACTTC,CASSATGTETQYF
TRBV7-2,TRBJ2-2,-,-,TGTGCCAGCAGCTTTTCGAACACCGGGGAGCTGTTTTTT,CASSFSNTGELFF
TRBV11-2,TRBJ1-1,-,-,TGTGCCAGCTCGAGTGGCACGAACACTGAAGCTTTCTTT,CASSSGTNTEAFF
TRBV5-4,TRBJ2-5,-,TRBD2,TGTGCCAGCAGCTTACAGGGACTAGAGGAGACCCAGTACTTC,CASSLQGLEETQYF
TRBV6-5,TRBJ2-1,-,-,TGTGCCAGCAGACTTACGGACCCCAATGAGCAGTTCTTC,CASRLTDPNEQFF
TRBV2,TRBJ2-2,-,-,TGTGCCAGCAGTCTCCTTGAGAACACCGGGGAGCTGTTTTTT,CASSLLENTGELFF
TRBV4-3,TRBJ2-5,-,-,TGCGCCAGCAGCCAAGAACGGGGGGCTCGGGAGACCCAGTACTTC,CASSQERGARETQYF
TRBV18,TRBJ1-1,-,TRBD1,TGTGCCAGCGGAACAGGGGGCACTGAAGCTTTCTTT,CASGTGGTEAFF
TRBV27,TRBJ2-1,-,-,TGTGCCAGCAGCCCCTGGGGGGATGAGCAGTTCTTC,CASSPWGDEQFF
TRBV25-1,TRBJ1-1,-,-,TGTGCCAGCAGTGTCCAGAACACTGAAGCTTTCTTT,CASSVQNTEAFF
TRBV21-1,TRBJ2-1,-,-,TGTGCCAGCAGCAAAGTCCCGGGACAGGGGGTCCCCCCCAGCTCCTACAATGAGCAGTTCTTC,CASSKVPGQGVPPSSYNEQFF
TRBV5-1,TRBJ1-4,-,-,TGCGCCAGCAGCTGGCCCCCCGGGATCAGGGGAGTAACTGAAAAACTGTTTTTT,CASSWPPGIRGVTEKLFF
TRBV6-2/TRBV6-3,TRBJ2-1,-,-,TGTGCCAGCAGTATAGAGGGTCTTGGTGAGCAGTTCTTC,CASSIEGLGEQFF
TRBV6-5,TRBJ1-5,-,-,TGTGCCAGCAGTTACTCTTCAGATCAGCCCCAGCATTTT,CASSYSSDQPQHF
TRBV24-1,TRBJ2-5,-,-,TGTGCCACCAGTGATTTCCAAGAGACCCAGTACTTC,CATSDFQETQYF
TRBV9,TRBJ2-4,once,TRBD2,TGTGCCAGCAGCGACGGACTAGCGCAGAACATTCAGTACTTC,CASSDGLAQNIQYF
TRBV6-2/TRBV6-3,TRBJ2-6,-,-,TGTGCCAGCAGTTACATCCGAGTTGGGGCCAACGTCCTGACTTTC,CASSYIRVGANVLTF
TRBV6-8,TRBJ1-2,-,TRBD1,TGTGCCAGCAGTTACTTTGACAGGGGGGGGAGCGGCTACACCTTC,CASSYFDRGGSGYTF
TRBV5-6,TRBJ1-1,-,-,TGTGCCAGCAGCTTGGGCGCCCTGAACACTGAAGCTTTCTTT,CASSLGALNTEAFF
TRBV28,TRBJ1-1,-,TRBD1,TGTGCCAGCAGTCTATCGGACAGGGCTGAAGCTTTCTTT,CASSLSDRAEAFF
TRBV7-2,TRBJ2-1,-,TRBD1,TGTGCCAGCAGCACAGGGGGGTGGAATGAGCAGTTCTTC,CASSTGGWNEQFF
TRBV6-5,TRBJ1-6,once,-,TGTGCCAGCAGTTCCCTCGACGGCCAACCCCTCCACTTT,CASSSLDGQPLHF
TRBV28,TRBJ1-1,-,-,TGTGCCACTACGACAGCCCTCCCGATGGACACTGAAGCTTTCTTT,CATTTALPMDTEAFF
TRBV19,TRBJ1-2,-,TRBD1,TGTGCCAGTAGTACCCAGGACAGGGGGAATGGCTACACCTTC,CASSTQDRGNGYTF
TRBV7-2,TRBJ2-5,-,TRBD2,TGTGCCAGCAGCGGGGTAATGGGACTAAACCAAGAGACCCAGTACTTC,CASSGVMGLNQETQYF
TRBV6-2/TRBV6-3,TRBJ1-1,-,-,TGTGCCAGCAGTTTTTCCTCGTCTCAGGGGGAAGCTTTCTTT,CASSFSSSQGEAFF
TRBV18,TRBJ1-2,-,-,TGTGCCAGCTCACCTCTGGGGGGGCAGAACTATGGCTACACCTTC,CASSPLGGQNYGYTF
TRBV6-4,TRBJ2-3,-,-,TGTGCCAGCAGTGCCACGGGGGGCCGCACAGATACGCAGTATTTT,CASSATGGRTDTQYF
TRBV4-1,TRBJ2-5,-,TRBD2,TGCGCCAGCAGCCAGTTAGCGGGAGAGACCCAGTACTTC,CASSQLAGETQYF
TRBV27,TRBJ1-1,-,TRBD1,TGTGCCAGCAGGACCGGGACAGCTGAAGCTTTCTTT,CASRTGTAEAFF
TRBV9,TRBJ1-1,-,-,TGTGCCAGCAGCTTCCAGGACGGGAACACTGAAGCTTTCTTT,CASSFQDGNTEAFF
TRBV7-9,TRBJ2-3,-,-,TGTGCCAGCAGCTTATCCGTCACGCCAGCGACTACGCAGTATTTT,CASSLSVTPATTQYF
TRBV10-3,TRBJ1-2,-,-,TGTGCCACCAGTGAGTCGATGGGGGTAAACTATGGCTACACCTTC,CATSESMGVNYGYTF
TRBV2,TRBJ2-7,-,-,TGTGCCAGCAGTGGTTATTACGAGCAGTACTTC,CASSGYYEQYF
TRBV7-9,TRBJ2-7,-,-,TGTGCCAGCAGCCCGTCATTCCGGGACGGTTCCTACGAGCAGTACTTC,CASSPSFRDGSYEQYF
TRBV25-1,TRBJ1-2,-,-,TGTGCCAGCAGCTGGGGAGGCTCTAACTATGGCTACACCTTC,CASSWGGSNYGYTF
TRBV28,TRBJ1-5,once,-,TGTGCCAGCAGTTTCTACTATCAGCCCCAGCATTTT,CASSFYYQPQHF
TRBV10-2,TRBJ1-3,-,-,TGCGCCAGCAGCTTTAGCTCTGGAAACACCATATATTTT,CASSFSSGNTIYF
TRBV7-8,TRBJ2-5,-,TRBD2,TGTGCCAGCAGCCCGCGGGGGGCCGGGGAGACCCAGTACTTC,CASSPRGAGETQYF
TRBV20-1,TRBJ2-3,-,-,TGCAGTGCTAGTCTCGATAGCACAGATACGCAGTATTTT,CSASLDSTDTQYF
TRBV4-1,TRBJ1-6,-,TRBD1,TGCGCCAGCAGCCAATTACAGGGGGACGGGTCACCCCTCCACTTT,CASSQLQGDGSPLHF